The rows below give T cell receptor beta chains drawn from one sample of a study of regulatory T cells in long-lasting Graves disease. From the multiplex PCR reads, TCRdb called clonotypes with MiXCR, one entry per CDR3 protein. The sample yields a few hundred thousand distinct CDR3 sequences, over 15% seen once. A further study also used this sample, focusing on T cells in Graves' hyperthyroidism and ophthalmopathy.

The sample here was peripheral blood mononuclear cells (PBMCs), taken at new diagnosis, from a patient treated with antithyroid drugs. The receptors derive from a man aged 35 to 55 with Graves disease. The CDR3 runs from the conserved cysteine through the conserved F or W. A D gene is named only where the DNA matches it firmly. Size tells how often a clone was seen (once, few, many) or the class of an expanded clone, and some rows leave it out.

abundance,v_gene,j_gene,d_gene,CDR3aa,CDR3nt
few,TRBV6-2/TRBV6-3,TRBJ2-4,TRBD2,CASSSSGLALGIQYF,TGTGCCAGCAGTTCGTCGGGACTAGCGTTGGGAATTCAGTACTTC
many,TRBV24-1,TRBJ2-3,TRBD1,CATSDPGTGGDTQYF,TGTGCCACCAGTGATCCCGGGACAGGGGGAGATACGCAGTATTTT
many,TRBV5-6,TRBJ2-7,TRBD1,CASSPVGGFRSSEQYF,TGTGCCAGCAGCCCAGTAGGGGGCTTCAGGTCCTCCGAGCAGTACTTC
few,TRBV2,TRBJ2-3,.,CASPSGPASTDTQYF,TGTGCCAGTCCCTCCGGGCCAGCTAGCACAGATACGCAGTATTTT
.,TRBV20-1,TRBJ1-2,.,CSASRTVSYGYTF,TGCAGTGCCTCCCGGACTGTCAGTTATGGCTACACCTTC
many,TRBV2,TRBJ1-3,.,CASSLNRDTNTIYF,TGTGCCAGCAGTCTAAACCGGGACACAAACACCATATATTTT
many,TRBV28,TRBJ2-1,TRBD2,CASSLSGGEANEQFF,TGTGCCAGCAGTCTTAGCGGGGGGGAAGCCAATGAGCAGTTCTTC
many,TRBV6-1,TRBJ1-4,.,CASRGGTLGEKLFF,TGTGCCAGCAGGGGGGGGACACTCGGGGAAAAACTGTTTTTT
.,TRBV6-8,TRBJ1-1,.,CASTVRTLNTEAFF,TGTGCCAGCACCGTTCGAACCTTGAACACTGAAGCTTTCTTT
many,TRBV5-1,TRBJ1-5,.,CASSPDSRNQPQHF,TGCGCCAGCAGCCCTGACTCTCGCAATCAGCCCCAGCATTTT
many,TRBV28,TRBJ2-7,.,CASTAYSGSGYEQYF,TGTGCCAGCACCGCTTATTCCGGGTCGGGGTACGAGCAGTACTTC
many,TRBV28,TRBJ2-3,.,CASSLVAHWAVTDTQYF,TGTGCCAGCAGTTTGGTTGCCCACTGGGCCGTGACAGATACGCAGTATTTT
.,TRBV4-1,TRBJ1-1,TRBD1,CASSQVPGGHEAFF,TGCGCCAGCAGCCAAGTACCAGGGGGACATGAAGCTTTCTTT
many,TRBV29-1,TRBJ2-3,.,CSGRRGVGTDTQYF,TGCAGCGGCCGACGAGGAGTGGGCACAGATACGCAGTATTTT
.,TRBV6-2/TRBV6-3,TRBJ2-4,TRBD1,CASSGTVVPNIQYF,TGTGCCAGCAGTGGGACAGTAGTCCCGAACATTCAGTACTTC
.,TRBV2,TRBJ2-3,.,CASSERASRIDTQYF,TGTGCCAGCAGTGAACGGGCTAGCAGAATAGATACGCAGTATTTT
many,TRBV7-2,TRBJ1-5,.,CASSLAVRGVSNQPQHF,TGTGCCAGCAGCTTAGCAGTTAGGGGGGTTAGCAATCAGCCCCAGCATTTT
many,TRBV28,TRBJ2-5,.,CASSSSQETQYF,TGTGCCAGCAGTAGTTCCCAAGAGACCCAGTACTTC
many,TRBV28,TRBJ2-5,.,CASSLNRAETQYF,TGTGCCAGCAGTTTAAACAGGGCGGAGACCCAGTACTTC
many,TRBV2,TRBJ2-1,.,CASRDLSSYNEQFF,TGTGCCAGCAGGGACTTGAGCTCCTACAATGAGCAGTTCTTC
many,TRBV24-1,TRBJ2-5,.,CATSDAGTIQETQYF,TGTGCCACCAGTGACGCCGGGACGATCCAAGAGACCCAGTACTTC
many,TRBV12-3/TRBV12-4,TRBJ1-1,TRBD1,CASSRQGQGADAFF,TGTGCCAGCAGTCGACAAGGACAGGGGGCTGACGCTTTCTTT
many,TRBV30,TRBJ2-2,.,CAWSVLGSGGELFF,TGTGCCTGGAGTGTACTTGGGTCCGGCGGGGAGCTGTTTTTT
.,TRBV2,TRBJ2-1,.,CASSSLAGRATAYNEQFF,TGTGCCAGCAGCAGCCTGGCTGGGCGGGCCACTGCCTACAATGAGCAGTTCTTC
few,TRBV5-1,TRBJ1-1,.,CASSLNPGITEAFF,TGCGCCAGCAGCTTGAATCCAGGGATCACTGAAGCTTTCTTT
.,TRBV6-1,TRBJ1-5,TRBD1,CASGHPGQGYNQPQHF,TGTGCCAGCGGACATCCGGGACAGGGATACAATCAGCCCCAGCATTTT
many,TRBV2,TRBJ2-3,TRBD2,CASSSGLAGGPDTQYF,TGTGCCAGCAGTTCTGGACTAGCGGGGGGGCCAGATACGCAGTATTTT
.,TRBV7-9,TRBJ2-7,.,CATTQGSYEQYF,TGTGCCACCACCCAAGGCAGCTACGAGCAGTACTTC
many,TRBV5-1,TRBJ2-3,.,CASSHFAGTDTQYF,TGCGCCAGCAGTCACTTCGCTGGCACAGATACGCAGTATTTT
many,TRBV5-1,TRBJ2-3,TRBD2,CASSIGTSGADTQYF,TGCGCCAGCAGCATCGGGACTAGCGGCGCAGATACGCAGTATTTT
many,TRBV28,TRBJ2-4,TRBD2,CASSSQGLAGYIQYF,TGTGCCAGCAGTTCCCAAGGACTAGCGGGATACATTCAGTACTTC
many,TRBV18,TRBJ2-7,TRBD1,CASSPGLRGRYEQYF,TGTGCCAGCTCACCCGGGTTAAGGGGGCGATACGAGCAGTACTTC
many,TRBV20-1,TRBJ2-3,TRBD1,CSARVGQGGPDTQYF,TGCAGTGCTAGAGTGGGACAGGGTGGACCAGATACGCAGTATTTT